The 13 T cell receptor beta chains reported below all come from one sample, sequenced in a study of TET2 disruption in CD19-targeted CAR T cells (dated by TCRdb to 2017 to 2018). The sample's treatment or condition, from its label and the paper: autologous CTL019 cells: CD19 CAR with 4-1BB and CD3 zeta domains. The method was the immunoSEQ multiplex PCR assay. In its TCRdb copy, this immuneACCESS table keeps in-frame sequences only and misses some clones. Where compared with another copy, unresolved V genes explain less than half of these, and the others have no known cause. The sample's clone listing holds around 30,000 clones. The top ten constitute approximately 2% of the sample. The antigens for these receptors are not known. Sequences were derived from CD8- CAR+ T cells sorted from cultured blood T cells, sampled for CD19 CAR T cell therapy. Per the publication, the cell subset or site label means: CD8-negative CAR-positive T cells from the infusion product. Source of these receptors: a man aged 65 to 85 with chronic lymphocytic leukemia.

Remarks on this clone: The read terminates 3 residues ahead of where the CDR3 ends, so the germline J gene completes it. J is TRBJ2-4 and V is TRBV13; 7 bases are shared with TRBD1. This CDR3 is built from 14 residues. The germline CDR1 and CDR2 sequences are PRHDT and FYEKMQ (reference sequence). CDR3 region: CASSLGQPNYGQYF. The covered CDR3 bases are TGTGCCAGCAGCTTGGGACAGCCGAACTATGGT.

Its frequency marks this clone as medium-sized (0.01 to 0.1%). The sample carries other DNA sequences with the same CDR3. The CDR3 bases that were read are TGCGCCAGCAGTCAATCTCCCAGGGTGATCCGCGAG. It yields the protein CASSQSPRVIRE. The CDR3 as a whole reads CASSQSPRVIREQYF. The chain recombines TRBV23-1 with TRBJ2-7, with D possibly being TRBD1 (5 bases). The CDR3 end falls 3 residues outside the read, so it is completed with the germline J gene. TRBV23-1 is known as an ORF, though its function is uncertain. The CDR3 is made up of 15 amino acids. V was pared by 0 bases and J by 6 bases, with 15 bases between.

As regards this clone: The read gets to within 3 residues of the CDR3 end, and the germline J gene fills in the rest. Within the sample, other DNA sequences also encode this same CDR3. This chain connects TRBV9 to TRBJ2-7; D possibly corresponds to TRBD1 (6 bases). This CDR3 contains 15 residues. The V end lost 1 base, the J end lost 5 bases, and 16 bases lay between the germline ends. The germline gives CDR1 SGDLS, CDR2 YYNGEE. The sequenced part of the CDR3 DNA is TGTGCCAGCAGCGTAAGTCAGGGGCTGGGGAACGAG. Translating gives CASSVSQGLGNE. The CDR3 reads in full as CASSVSQGLGNEQYF.

In regard to this clone: The read halts 3 residues ahead of the CDR3 end, with the missing end drawn from the germline J gene. This chain uses TRBV7-7 with TRBJ2-1; 7 bases map to TRBD2. The junction had 12 bases not matched to a gene; V was cut back by 5 bases and J by 8 bases. CDR1 is SSHAT, CDR2 FNYEAQ, per germline (reference sequence). CDR3 size: 15 residues. Here the CDR3 reads CASSGGTTSMDEQFF. CDR3 DNA (partial): TGTGCCAGCAGCGGGGGGACTACCTCTATGGATGAG.

Remarks on this clone: The read ends 3 residues early relative to the CDR3; the germline J gene fills the gap. V is TRBV19 and J is TRBJ1-2; tentative D call: TRBD1 (5 bases). This CDR3 is 14 amino acids long. The germline V gene has CDR1 LNHDA and CDR2 SQIVND (reference sequence). The part of the CDR3 DNA that was read is TGTGCCAGTAGTCCTGGACTATCGACAGATACC. It is translated as CASSPGLSTDT. The full CDR3 sequence reads CASSPGLSTDTYTF.

This clone ranks as medium-sized in terms of frequency. The sequence runs out 3 residues before the end of the CDR3; the remainder is reconstructed from the germline J gene. The J gene is TRBJ2-2, the V gene TRBV6-2 or TRBV6-3, with D possibly matching TRBD2 (6 bases). Trimming stripped 5 bases from V and 6 bases from J, with 19 bases between. The CDR3 length is 16 residues. CDR1 and CDR2 from the germline V gene are MNHEY and SVGEGT. Incomplete CDR3 DNA: TGTGCCAGCAGTGCGGTAGCGGTGGGGGTAGCCGGGGAG. Translation: CASSAVAVGVAGE. The CDR3 in its entirety is CASSAVAVGVAGELFF.

Concerning this clone: The read gets to within 3 residues of the CDR3 end, and the germline J gene fills in the rest. The rearrangement links TRBV20-1 to TRBJ2-4; TRBD2 is a possible D gene (6 bases). This CDR3 spans 13 amino acids. Germline V gene sequence: CDR1 DFQATT, CDR2 SNEGSKA (reference sequence). CDR3 in amino acids: CSARGWRAETQYF. The part of the CDR3 DNA that was read is TGCAGTGCCCGGGGATGGAGGGCGGAGACT.

Comments on this clone: The DNA ends 3 residues before the CDR3 does, and the rest of the CDR3 is filled in from the germline J gene. J is TRBJ1-4 and V is TRBV28; D perhaps matches TRBD1 (5 bases). The V gene's germline CDR1 is MDHEN and CDR2 SYDVKM. The CDR3 loop spans 12 amino acids. Incomplete CDR3 DNA: TGTGCCAGCCTTTCTGGGGCCAACGTA. The encoded protein is CASLSGANV. The entire CDR3 reads CASLSGANVLFF.

A note on this clone: Read coverage stops 3 residues before the CDR3 terminus; the germline J gene supplies the remainder. This chain joins TRBV5-4 and TRBJ2-7; 9 bases match TRBD1. Germline CDR1 SGHNT, CDR2 YYREEE (reference sequence). There are 14 residues in the CDR3. V was pared by 4 bases and J by 4 bases, with 6 bases of the junction left unmatched. The part of the CDR3 DNA that was read is TGTGCCAGCAGCCCCCCCGGGACAGGGTACGAG. As protein: CASSPPGTGYE. The whole CDR3 region reads CASSPPGTGYEQYF.

Turning to this clone: The DNA ends 3 residues before the CDR3 does, and the rest of the CDR3 is filled in from the germline J gene. The V and J genes are TRBV7-3 and TRBJ2-1, with 9 nucleotides matching TRBD1. With 2 bases clipped from V and 6 bases from J, the junction kept 8 bases outside the gene matches. CDR3 length: 16 residues. Germline lookup yields CDR1 SGHTA and CDR2 FQGTGA. The sequenced part of the CDR3 DNA is TGTGCCAGCAGCTTACTCGGACAGGGGCCGATCAATGAG. It encodes CASSLLGQGPINE. In full, the CDR3 is CASSLLGQGPINEQFF.

As regards this clone: The CDR3 end falls 3 residues outside the read, so it is completed with the germline J gene. This chain connects TRBV5-1 to TRBJ2-2, with 10 bases identical to TRBD1. The CDR3 has 15 residues. Unmatched junction bases numbered 5, after V lost 5 bases and J lost 4 bases. Germline V CDR1 and CDR2: SGHRS, YFSETQ. Partial CDR3 DNA: TGCGCCAGCAGAACCGGGACAGGGGCCACCGGGGAG. It encodes CASRTGTGATGE. The entire CDR3 sequence reads CASRTGTGATGELFF.

About this clone: The read is 3 residues too short to cover the CDR3 end, so that end is filled in from the germline J gene. The chain joins TRBV7-9 to TRBJ2-1, with 7 bases lining up with TRBD2. Germline V CDR1 and CDR2: SEHNR, FQNEAQ (reference sequence). The V segment lost 10 bases and the J segment 5 bases; nucleotides outside the gene matches: 8. The CDR3 is made up of 13 amino acids. The CDR3 sequence is CAIPSGINNEQFF. CDR3 bases read: TGTGCCATCCCTAGCGGTATTAACAATGAG.

On this clone: At one boundary the junction diverges from the germline segment, which might be a read error. The read finishes 3 residues shy of the CDR3 end, and the germline J gene is used to complete it. The sample contains more than one DNA sequence encoding this CDR3. The chain links TRBV7-6 to TRBJ1-3, with D hard to call. The V gene's germline CDR1 is SGHVS and CDR2 FNYEAQ. The CDR3 sequence is 16 residues long. This CDR3 reads CASSLGSQASGNTIYF. The CDR3 DNA, read in part, is TGTGCCAGCAGCTTAGGGAGCCAGGCCTCTGGAAACACT.